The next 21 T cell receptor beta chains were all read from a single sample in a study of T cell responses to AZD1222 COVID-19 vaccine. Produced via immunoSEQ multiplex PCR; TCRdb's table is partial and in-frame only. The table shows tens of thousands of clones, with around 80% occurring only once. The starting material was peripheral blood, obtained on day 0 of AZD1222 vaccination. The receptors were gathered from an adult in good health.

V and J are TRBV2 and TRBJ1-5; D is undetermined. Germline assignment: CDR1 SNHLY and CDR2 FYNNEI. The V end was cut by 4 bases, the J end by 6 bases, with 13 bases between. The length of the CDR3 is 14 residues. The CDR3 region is CASSVEGIGQPQHF. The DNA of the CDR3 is TGTGCCAGCAGTGTAGAAGGGATCGGTCAGCCCCAGCATTTT.

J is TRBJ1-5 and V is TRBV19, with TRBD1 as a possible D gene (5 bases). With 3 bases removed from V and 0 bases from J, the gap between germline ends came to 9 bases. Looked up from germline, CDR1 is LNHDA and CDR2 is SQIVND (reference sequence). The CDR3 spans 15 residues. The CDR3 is CASSIRDVSNQPQHF. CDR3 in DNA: TGTGCCAGTAGTATCAGGGATGTTAGCAATCAGCCCCAGCATTTT.

CDR3 amino acids: CASGPGTANEKLFF. The CDR3 nucleotides are TGTGCCAGCGGGCCCGGGACAGCTAATGAAAAACTGTTTTTT. The rearrangement uses TRBV28 and TRBJ1-4, with 7 positions matching TRBD1. V was pared by 8 bases and J by 3 bases, with 6 bases of the junction left unmatched. CDR1 MDHEN and CDR2 SYDVKM come from the germline V gene. The length of the CDR3 is 14 residues.

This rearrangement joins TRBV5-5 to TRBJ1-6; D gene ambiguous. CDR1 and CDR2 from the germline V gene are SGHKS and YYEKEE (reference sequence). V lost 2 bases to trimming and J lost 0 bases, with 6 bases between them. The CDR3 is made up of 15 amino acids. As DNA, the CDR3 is TGTGCCAGCAGCTTTGGGAGCTCCTATAATTCACCCCTCCACTTT. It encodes CASSFGSSYNSPLHF.

In DNA form, the CDR3 reads TGTGCCAGCAGTTCCGGACAGGGGGGTCAGCCCCAGCATTTT. Its translation is CASSSGQGGQPQHF. The chain carries TRBV6-6 and TRBJ1-5, with 10 nucleotides matching TRBD1. V shed 4 bases, J shed 6 bases, and the junction held 3 bases outside the gene matches. The CDR3 is 14 residues long. Germline V gives CDR1 MNHNY, CDR2 SVGAGI (reference sequence).

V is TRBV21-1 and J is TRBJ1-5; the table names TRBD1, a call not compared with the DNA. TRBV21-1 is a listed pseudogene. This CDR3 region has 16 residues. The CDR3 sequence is CASSKVGGQGDQPQHF. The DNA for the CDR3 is TGTGCCAGCAGCAAAGTCGGAGGACAGGGTGATCAGCCCCAGCATTTT.

CDR3 DNA: TGTGCCAGCTTGCTTGACACTGAAGCTTTCTTT. Translated, it gives CASLLDTEAFF. The chain uses TRBV7-9 and TRBJ1-1; D ambiguous. V was pared by 8 bases and J by 3 bases, with 7 bases between. This CDR3 is built from 11 residues. The germline V gene encodes CDR1 SEHNR and CDR2 FQNEAQ (reference sequence).

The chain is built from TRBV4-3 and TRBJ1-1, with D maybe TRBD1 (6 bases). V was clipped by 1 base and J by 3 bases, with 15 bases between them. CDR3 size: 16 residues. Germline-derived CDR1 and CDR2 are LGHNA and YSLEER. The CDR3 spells CASSQALGQYYTEAFF. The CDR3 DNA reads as TGCGCCAGCAGCCAAGCCCTAGGACAGTACTACACTGAAGCTTTCTTT.

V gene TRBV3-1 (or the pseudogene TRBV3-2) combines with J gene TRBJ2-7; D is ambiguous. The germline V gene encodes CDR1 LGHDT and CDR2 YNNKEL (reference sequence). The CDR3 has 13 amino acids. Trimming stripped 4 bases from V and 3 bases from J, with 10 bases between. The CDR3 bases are TGTGCCAGCAGCCCCCCGGAAGACTACGAGCAGTACTTC. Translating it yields CASSPPEDYEQYF.

This CDR3 is CASSTVPIFNYGYTF. The CDR3 DNA sequence: TGTGCCAGCAGTACCGTCCCCATCTTTAACTATGGCTACACCTTC. The chain is built from TRBV6-5 and TRBJ1-2, with D unclear. CDR1 is MNHEY, CDR2 SVGAGI, per germline. The CDR3 is 15 residues long. The germline V and J ends were trimmed by 5 bases and 1 base, with 14 bases remaining between them.

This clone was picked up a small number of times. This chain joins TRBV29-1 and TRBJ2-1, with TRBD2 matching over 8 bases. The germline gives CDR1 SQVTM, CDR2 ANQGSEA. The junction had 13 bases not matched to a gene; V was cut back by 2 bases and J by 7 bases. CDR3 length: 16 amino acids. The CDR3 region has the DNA TGCAGCGTTGAATTAGGGCGGGGGGCGACCCAAAATGAGCAGTTCTTC. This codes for CSVELGRGATQNEQFF.

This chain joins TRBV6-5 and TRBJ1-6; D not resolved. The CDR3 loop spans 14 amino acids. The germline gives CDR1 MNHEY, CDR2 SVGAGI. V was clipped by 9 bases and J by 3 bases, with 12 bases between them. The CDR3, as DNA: TGTGCCAGTTCTGTCGACTACTATAATTCACCCCTCCACTTT. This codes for CASSVDYYNSPLHF.

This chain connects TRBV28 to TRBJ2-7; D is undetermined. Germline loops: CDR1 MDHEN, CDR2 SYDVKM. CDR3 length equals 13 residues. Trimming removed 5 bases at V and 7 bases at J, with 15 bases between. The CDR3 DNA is TGTGCCAGCAGTACCCCGGGCAGGCCAGAGCAGTACTTC. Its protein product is CASSTPGRPEQYF.

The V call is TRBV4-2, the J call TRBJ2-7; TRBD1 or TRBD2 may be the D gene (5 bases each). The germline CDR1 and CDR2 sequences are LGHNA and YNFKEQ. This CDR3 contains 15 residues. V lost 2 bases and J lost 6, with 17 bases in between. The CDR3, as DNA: TGTGCCAGCAGCCAAATAACTAGGGGCCACGGCGAGCAGTACTTC. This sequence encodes CASSQITRGHGEQYF.

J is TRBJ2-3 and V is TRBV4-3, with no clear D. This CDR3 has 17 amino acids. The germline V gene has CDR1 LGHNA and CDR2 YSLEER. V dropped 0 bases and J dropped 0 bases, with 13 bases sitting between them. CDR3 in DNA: TGCGCCAGCAGCCAAGAGACGCGAGATCCTAGCACAGATACGCAGTATTTT. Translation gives CASSQETRDPSTDTQYF.

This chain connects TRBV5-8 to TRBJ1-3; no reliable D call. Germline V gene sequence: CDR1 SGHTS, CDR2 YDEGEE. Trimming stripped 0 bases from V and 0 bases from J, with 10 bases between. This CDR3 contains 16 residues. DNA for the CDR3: TGTGCCAGCAGCTTGGGGCCAGCGAGCTCTGGAAACACCATATATTTT. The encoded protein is CASSLGPASSGNTIYF. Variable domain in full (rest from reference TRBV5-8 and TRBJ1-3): EAGVTQSPTHLIKTRGQQATLRCSPISGHTSVYWYQQALGLGLQFLLWYDEGEERNRGNFPPRFSGRQFPNYSSELNVNALELEDSALYLCASSLGPASSGNTIYFGEGSWLTVV.

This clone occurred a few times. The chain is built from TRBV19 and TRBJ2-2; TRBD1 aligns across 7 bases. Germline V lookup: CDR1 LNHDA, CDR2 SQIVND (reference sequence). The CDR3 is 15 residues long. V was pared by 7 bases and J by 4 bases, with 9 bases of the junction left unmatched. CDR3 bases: TGTGCCAGTACGACAGGGCCGCCGGGCACCGGGGAGCTGTTTTTT. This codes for CASTTGPPGTGELFF.

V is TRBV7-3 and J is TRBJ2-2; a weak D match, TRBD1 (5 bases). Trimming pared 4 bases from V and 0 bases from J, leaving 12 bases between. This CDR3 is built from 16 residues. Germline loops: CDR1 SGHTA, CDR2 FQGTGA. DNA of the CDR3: TGTGCCAGCAGCTACTCAGGGCCCCCGAACACCGGGGAGCTGTTTTTT. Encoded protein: CASSYSGPPNTGELFF. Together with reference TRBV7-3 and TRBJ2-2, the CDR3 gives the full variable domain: GAGVSQTPSNKVTEKGKYVELRCDPISGHTALYWYRQSLGQGPEFLIYFQGTGAADDSGLPNDRFFAVRPEGSVSTLKIQRTERGDSAVYLCASSYSGPPNTGELFFGEGSRLTVL.

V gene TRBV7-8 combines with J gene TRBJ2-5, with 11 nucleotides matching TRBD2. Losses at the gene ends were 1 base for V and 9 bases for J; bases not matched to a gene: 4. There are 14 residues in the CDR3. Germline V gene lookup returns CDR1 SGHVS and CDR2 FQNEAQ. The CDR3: CASSLDFSGGAQYF. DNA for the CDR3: TGTGCCAGCAGCTTAGATTTTAGCGGGGGGGCCCAGTACTTC.

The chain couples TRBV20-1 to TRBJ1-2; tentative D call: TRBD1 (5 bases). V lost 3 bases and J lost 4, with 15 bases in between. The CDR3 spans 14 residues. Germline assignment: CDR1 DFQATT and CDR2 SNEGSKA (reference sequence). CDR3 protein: CSASTSQVAYGYTF. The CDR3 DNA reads TGCAGTGCTAGTACTTCACAGGTGGCCTATGGCTACACCTTC.

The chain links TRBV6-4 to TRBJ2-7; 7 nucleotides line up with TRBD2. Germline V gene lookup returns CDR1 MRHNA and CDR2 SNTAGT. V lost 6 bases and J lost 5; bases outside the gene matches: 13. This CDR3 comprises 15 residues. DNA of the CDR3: TGTGCCAGCAGGGGGAATGGGAGGGATAGGGACGAGCAGTACTTC. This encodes CASRGNGRDRDEQYF.